Given below is one T cell receptor (beta chain) in context. Sequencing used immunoSEQ multiplex PCR; TCRdb keeps in-frame clones, though not all of them. The table records about 260,000 clones, about 84% of them present only once. The sample is drawn from a study of blood T cell repertoires in COVID-19. Study at large: Whether acute or convalescent, the COVID-19 samples came from the United States, Italy and Spain.

Participants' reported clinical history set cohort assignment. Symptom resolution, clearance, or two negative PCRs marked donors in Cohort 3 as recovered. Trimming cost V 2 bases and J 8 bases; bases outside gene matches: 12. Germline assignment: CDR1 MDHEN and CDR2 SYDVKM. CDR3 size: 17 residues. The chain employs TRBV28 and TRBJ1-6, with 7 bases that match TRBD1. This receptor was identified in a woman aged 45 to 65 who had recovered from COVID-19. Specimen: PBMCs or T cells enriched from blood (not recorded which). The CDR3: CASSLPLTGNGDSPLHF. As DNA, the CDR3 is TGTGCCAGCAGTTTACCCCTGACAGGGAACGGGGATTCACCCCTCCACTTT. Drawing the rest from reference TRBV28 and TRBJ1-6, the complete variable domain is DVKVTQSSRYLVKRTGEKVFLECVQDMDHENMFWYRQDPGLGLRLIYFSYDVKMKEKGDIPEGYSVSREKKERFSLILESASTNQTSMYLCASSLPLTGNGDSPLHFGNGTRLTVT.